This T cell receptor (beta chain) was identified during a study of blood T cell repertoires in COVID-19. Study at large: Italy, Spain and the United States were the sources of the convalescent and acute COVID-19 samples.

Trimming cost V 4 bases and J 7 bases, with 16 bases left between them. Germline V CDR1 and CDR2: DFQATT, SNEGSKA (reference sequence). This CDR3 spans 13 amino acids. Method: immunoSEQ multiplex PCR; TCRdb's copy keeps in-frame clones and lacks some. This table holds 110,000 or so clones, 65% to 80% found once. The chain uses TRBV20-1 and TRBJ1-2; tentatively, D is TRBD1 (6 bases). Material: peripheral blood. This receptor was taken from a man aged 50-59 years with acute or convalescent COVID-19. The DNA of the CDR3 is TGCAGTGCTAATGAGGGATTCAGGGGTGGCTACACCTTC. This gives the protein CSANEGFRGGYTF.